This TCR beta chain originates from a study of blood T cell repertoires in COVID-19. Study background: There were acute and convalescent COVID-19 samples, and they came from the United States, Italy and Spain.

This table comes from immunoSEQ multiplex PCR, and its TCRdb copy is limited to in-frame clones, with some not included. The sample holds about 49,000 clones; about 87% are singletons and the top ten take more than 2%. V lost 0 bases to trimming and J lost 1 base; unmatched junction nucleotides: 6. Germline lookup yields CDR1 SGHAT and CDR2 FQNNGV. The CDR3 totals 17 residues. Enrolled during active infection, Seattle patients were then followed longitudinally. The source material was peripheral blood. V and J are TRBV11-2 and TRBJ2-3; TRBD2 agrees at 8 bases. This receptor was obtained from an elderly woman with COVID-19, enrolled during active disease. Here the CDR3 reads CASSLDRNSGGTDTQYF. The CDR3 nucleotides read TGTGCCAGCAGCTTAGATCGAAATAGCGGGGGCACAGATACGCAGTATTTT.